These T cell receptor beta chains were read from a single sample in a study of response to subunit inactivated influenza vaccine. Via MiXCR, TCRdb re-called the RT-PCR reads, giving one row per CDR3 protein. The top ten clones hold approximately 3% of a sample with about 500,000 distinct CDR3 sequences, more than 15% of them seen once. The input for sequencing was CD4+ T cells sorted from PBMCs, taken less than 30 months after vaccination. The receptor source for this set is a man between 50 and 75 years old who received an inactivated influenza vaccine. Both conserved end residues are part of each CDR3. D genes are given only for firm matches. Clone size is stated in some rows and not others, as once, few, many or a class when expanded.

clone size: .; D gene: .; CDR3 length: 13; V gene: TRBV20-1; J gene: TRBJ2-7; CDR3 DNA: TGCAGTGCCGCGGGGGCCCCTACCTACGAGCAGTACTTC; CDR3 protein: CSAAGAPTYEQYF
clone size: .; D gene: .; CDR3 length: 13; V gene: TRBV7-8; J gene: TRBJ1-4; CDR3 DNA: TGTGCCAGCAGCCCTCGGCTTGGGGAAAAACTGTTTTTT; CDR3 protein: CASSPRLGEKLFF
clone size: .; D gene: .; CDR3 length: 13; V gene: TRBV5-1; J gene: TRBJ2-7; CDR3 DNA: TGCGCCAGCAGCAGGGACGGAGCCTACGAGCAGTACTTC; CDR3 protein: CASSRDGAYEQYF
clone size: .; D gene: .; CDR3 length: 12; V gene: TRBV7-9; J gene: TRBJ1-4; CDR3 DNA: TGTGCCAGCAGCTTATCAACAGGGAGACTGTTTTTT; CDR3 protein: CASSLSTGRLFF
clone size: many; D gene: TRBD2; CDR3 length: 17; V gene: TRBV4-3; J gene: TRBJ2-1; CDR3 DNA: TGCGCCAGCAGCCAACGGTATAATGCGGGAGGGCGCGTTGAGCAGTTCTTC; CDR3 protein: CASSQRYNAGGRVEQFF
clone size: few; D gene: TRBD1; CDR3 length: 15; V gene: TRBV5-1; J gene: TRBJ1-6; CDR3 DNA: TGCGCCAGCAGCTCTGGACAGGGGCACGCTTCACCCCTCCACTTT; CDR3 protein: CASSSGQGHASPLHF
clone size: .; D gene: TRBD2; CDR3 length: 22; V gene: TRBV6-5; J gene: TRBJ2-2; CDR3 DNA: TGTGCCAGCGAGGACAGGGTTAAGACTAGCGGGAGGATCGCTGTGAACACCGGGGAGCTGTTTTTT; CDR3 protein: CASEDRVKTSGRIAVNTGELFF
clone size: few; D gene: .; CDR3 length: 15; V gene: TRBV11-2; J gene: TRBJ2-7; CDR3 DNA: TGTGCCAGCAGCACAAACCGGGACACTACCTACGAGCAGTACTTC; CDR3 protein: CASSTNRDTTYEQYF
clone size: few; D gene: .; CDR3 length: 14; V gene: TRBV6-2/TRBV6-3; J gene: TRBJ2-2; CDR3 DNA: TGTGCCAGCAGTTATCAGGGGGGAACCGGGGAGCTGTTTTTT; CDR3 protein: CASSYQGGTGELFF
clone size: few; D gene: .; CDR3 length: 15; V gene: TRBV4-2; J gene: TRBJ2-7; CDR3 DNA: TGTGCCAGCAGCCAAGTTTCTGGACAGACCTACGAGCAGTACTTC; CDR3 protein: CASSQVSGQTYEQYF
clone size: few; D gene: .; CDR3 length: 13; V gene: TRBV2; J gene: TRBJ1-5; CDR3 DNA: TGTGCCAGCAGTGCTGAAGGTTTTCAGCCCCAGCATTTT; CDR3 protein: CASSAEGFQPQHF
clone size: .; D gene: TRBD1; CDR3 length: 12; V gene: TRBV5-6; J gene: TRBJ1-2; CDR3 DNA: TGTGCCAGCAGCTTTGACAGGGGTGGCTACACCTTC; CDR3 protein: CASSFDRGGYTF
clone size: many; D gene: .; CDR3 length: 16; V gene: TRBV7-9; J gene: TRBJ2-3; CDR3 DNA: TGTGCCAGCAGCTTAGCTATAGGACAGATCACAGATACGCAGTATTTT; CDR3 protein: CASSLAIGQITDTQYF
clone size: few; D gene: .; CDR3 length: 14; V gene: TRBV6-2/TRBV6-3; J gene: TRBJ2-1; CDR3 DNA: TGTGCCAGCAGTTATTTAGGGGCAAACAATGAGCAGTTCTTC; CDR3 protein: CASSYLGANNEQFF
clone size: .; D gene: .; CDR3 length: 14; V gene: TRBV20-1; J gene: TRBJ1-4; CDR3 DNA: TGCAGTGCTTTTCGAGGAACAACTAATGAAAAACTGTTTTTT; CDR3 protein: CSAFRGTTNEKLFF
clone size: many; D gene: .; CDR3 length: 13; V gene: TRBV5-6; J gene: TRBJ2-7; CDR3 DNA: TGTGCCAGCAGCTGGGACATCTCCTACGAGCAGTACTTC; CDR3 protein: CASSWDISYEQYF
clone size: .; D gene: .; CDR3 length: 14; V gene: TRBV18; J gene: TRBJ1-1; CDR3 DNA: TGTGCCAGCTCACCAGCAGGGACGGAAACTGAAGCTTTCTTT; CDR3 protein: CASSPAGTETEAFF
clone size: .; D gene: .; CDR3 length: 15; V gene: TRBV20-1; J gene: TRBJ1-4; CDR3 DNA: TGCAGTGCTAGTCTATACAGTGCAACTAATGAAAAACTGTTTTTT; CDR3 protein: CSASLYSATNEKLFF
clone size: few; D gene: TRBD1; CDR3 length: 14; V gene: TRBV5-1; J gene: TRBJ2-1; CDR3 DNA: TGCGCCAGCAGCCCGGGACAGTCGACCAATGAGCAGTTCTTC; CDR3 protein: CASSPGQSTNEQFF
clone size: .; D gene: .; CDR3 length: 12; V gene: TRBV2; J gene: TRBJ1-4; CDR3 DNA: TGTGCCGGTCGACAGGCGGGAGAAAAACTGTTTTTT; CDR3 protein: CAGRQAGEKLFF
clone size: many; D gene: TRBD2; CDR3 length: 17; V gene: TRBV6-5; J gene: TRBJ2-7; CDR3 DNA: TGTGCCAGCAGTTACTCTCGTCGACTAGCGGGAGGCTCCGAGCAGTACTTC; CDR3 protein: CASSYSRRLAGGSEQYF
clone size: .; D gene: .; CDR3 length: 15; V gene: TRBV20-1; J gene: TRBJ1-3; CDR3 DNA: TGCAGTGCTAGAGTAGGGGGACTCCCTGGAAACACCATATATTTT; CDR3 protein: CSARVGGLPGNTIYF
clone size: few; D gene: TRBD1; CDR3 length: 15; V gene: TRBV5-1; J gene: TRBJ1-5; CDR3 DNA: TGCGCCAGCAGCTTAACAGGGGCGGGCGATCAGCCCCAGCATTTT; CDR3 protein: CASSLTGAGDQPQHF
clone size: few; D gene: .; CDR3 length: 14; V gene: TRBV28; J gene: TRBJ2-5; CDR3 DNA: TGTGCCAGCAGTGACGACAGGTTGAAAGAGACCCAGTACTTC; CDR3 protein: CASSDDRLKETQYF
clone size: few; D gene: .; CDR3 length: 14; V gene: TRBV15; J gene: TRBJ1-1; CDR3 DNA: TGTGCCACCAGCAGTGCGATTATGAACACTGAAGCTTTCTTT; CDR3 protein: CATSSAIMNTEAFF
clone size: .; D gene: .; CDR3 length: 14; V gene: TRBV5-1; J gene: TRBJ2-1; CDR3 DNA: TGCGCCAGCAGCCCGGACGGTACCTACAATGAGCAGTTCTTC; CDR3 protein: CASSPDGTYNEQFF
clone size: few; D gene: .; CDR3 length: 18; V gene: TRBV12-3/TRBV12-4; J gene: TRBJ2-1; CDR3 DNA: TGTGCCAGCAGTGCCCGTTCACCGTTCGGTAGCTCCTACAATGAGCAGTTCTTC; CDR3 protein: CASSARSPFGSSYNEQFF
clone size: few; D gene: .; CDR3 length: 11; V gene: TRBV12-3/TRBV12-4; J gene: TRBJ2-2; CDR3 DNA: TGTGCCAGCAAATGGGGTGGCGAGCTGTTTTTT; CDR3 protein: CASKWGGELFF
clone size: few; D gene: TRBD2; CDR3 length: 13; V gene: TRBV4-2; J gene: TRBJ2-1; CDR3 DNA: TGTGCCAGCAGGCCTAGCGGGGGCAATGAGCAGTTCTTC; CDR3 protein: CASRPSGGNEQFF
clone size: .; D gene: .; CDR3 length: 11; V gene: TRBV6-2/TRBV6-3; J gene: TRBJ2-3; CDR3 DNA: TGTGCCAGCACCCGGGGAGATACGCAGTATTTT; CDR3 protein: CASTRGDTQYF
clone size: few; D gene: .; CDR3 length: 14; V gene: TRBV3-1; J gene: TRBJ2-7; CDR3 DNA: TGTGCCAGCAGCTCCCACCCGGCGGGGTTTGAGCAGTACTTC; CDR3 protein: CASSSHPAGFEQYF
clone size: .; D gene: .; CDR3 length: 15; V gene: TRBV6-2/TRBV6-3; J gene: TRBJ2-3; CDR3 DNA: TGTGCCAGCAGTTACTCGATTCCGTTTACAGATACGCAGTATTTT; CDR3 protein: CASSYSIPFTDTQYF
clone size: few; D gene: TRBD1; CDR3 length: 14; V gene: TRBV7-2; J gene: TRBJ1-6; CDR3 DNA: TGTGCCAGCAGCCGGACAGGGATAGGCTCACCCCTCCACTTT; CDR3 protein: CASSRTGIGSPLHF